This T cell receptor beta chain is drawn from a study of blood T cell repertoires in COVID-19. Overall study context: Donors in the United States, Italy and Spain gave samples during acute or convalescent COVID-19. Sources were T cells, B-cell-depleted T cells, or PBMCs; the material itself was cDNA or gDNA.

This clone has just a few counts. Original processing notes: Estimates of nucleated cell counts were drawn from the amplification of reference gene primers. Using immunoSEQ multiplex PCR, the repertoire was profiled, and TCRdb retains in-frame clones only, with some absent. From that table come the V and J calls and clone size; the DNA was used to work out D and trimming. Altogether 200,000 or so clones are present, approximately 80% being singletons, with the ten largest covering approximately 2.3%. The V end was cut by 3 bases, the J end by 5 bases, with 11 bases between. The CDR3 spans 13 residues. Germline assignment: CDR1 SEHNR and CDR2 FQNEAQ (reference sequence).

The chain uses TRBV7-9 and TRBJ2-7, with a possible D match to TRBD2 (5 bases). This receptor was obtained from a man in his forties who had recovered from COVID-19. The sequenced material came from peripheral blood. CDR3 residues: CASSFTRTHEQYF. The CDR3 nucleotides are TGTGCCAGCAGCTTTACTAGAACCCACGAGCAGTACTTC.